This TCR beta chain came from a study of blood T cell repertoires in COVID-19 (dated by TCRdb to between 2020 and 2021). For the study in its entirety: Samples from collaborators originated in the United States, Italy and Spain and spanned both the acute and convalescent phases of COVID-19. The prospective study material was composed of cDNA or gDNA derived from T cells, B-cell-depleted T cells, or PBMCs. Deeply sampled blood TCRbeta repertoires from subjects exposed to, actively infected with, or recovered from COVID-19 were included in the dataset. The repertoires were released in a freely available public database meant as a resource for research on the immune response to SARS-CoV-2. Samples came from the ongoing ImmuneRACE study (first 160 participants) plus 1,254 subjects from 6 global collaborators. A de-identified subject ID, COVID-19 status, age in years and sex were almost always included in the sample metadata. HLA class I and class II types, where available, came from metadata supplied by the sample provider rather than from assay-based typing. Results and caveats for the whole study, not just this receptor: Clinical and demographic metadata were provided uncurated, with the amount varying by source and participant.

TCRbeta CDR3 regions were amplified from genomic DNA using the immunoSEQ Assay, a bias-controlled multiplex PCR. Under the source paper's analysis protocol: Within the assay, amplification of reference gene primers was used to estimate how many nucleated cells each sample contained. Sequence reads were collapsed and filtered to measure the absolute abundance of every unique TCRbeta CDR3 rearrangement. For each sample, productive Simpson clonality was calculated as the square root of Simpson's diversity index across productive rearrangements. TCRdb mirrors the immuneACCESS table, restricted to in-frame sequences. Some clones are absent from its copies; in checked studies, under half trace to an unresolved V gene, and the reason for the others is unknown. The DNA was the basis for D and trimming; V, J and clone size are from that table. This sample comprises about 140,000 clones, approximately 85% of them detected only once. The top ten hold 2.5% to 3% of the sample.

The germline V gene specifies SGHTA as CDR1 and FQGNSA as CDR2. The CDR3 numbers 17 residues from cysteine through phenylalanine. The sequence is cut down to CDR3 DNA, 51 bases in frame from base 1. V sheds 5 bases and J sheds 4 bases, leaving 21 bases between their ends. As concerns this clone: Its antigen has not been determined. No base quality information exists; no much larger clone differs at one position.

Collaborating institutions collected whole blood in K2EDTA tubes following their own protocols. Collaborator samples were shipped for TCRbeta analysis as frozen whole blood, isolated PBMCs, or DNA extracted from either sample type. The chain employs TRBV7-2 and TRBJ1-3; TRBD1 is a possible D gene, resting on 5 matching bases. The source of this sequence is a man aged 50-59 years with acute or convalescent COVID-19. Sequenced sample: peripheral blood. The nucleotides are TGTGCCAGCAGCGTAACCCCAACAGGAACGTCCGGAAACACCATATATTTT. Its translation is CASSVTPTGTSGNTIYF.